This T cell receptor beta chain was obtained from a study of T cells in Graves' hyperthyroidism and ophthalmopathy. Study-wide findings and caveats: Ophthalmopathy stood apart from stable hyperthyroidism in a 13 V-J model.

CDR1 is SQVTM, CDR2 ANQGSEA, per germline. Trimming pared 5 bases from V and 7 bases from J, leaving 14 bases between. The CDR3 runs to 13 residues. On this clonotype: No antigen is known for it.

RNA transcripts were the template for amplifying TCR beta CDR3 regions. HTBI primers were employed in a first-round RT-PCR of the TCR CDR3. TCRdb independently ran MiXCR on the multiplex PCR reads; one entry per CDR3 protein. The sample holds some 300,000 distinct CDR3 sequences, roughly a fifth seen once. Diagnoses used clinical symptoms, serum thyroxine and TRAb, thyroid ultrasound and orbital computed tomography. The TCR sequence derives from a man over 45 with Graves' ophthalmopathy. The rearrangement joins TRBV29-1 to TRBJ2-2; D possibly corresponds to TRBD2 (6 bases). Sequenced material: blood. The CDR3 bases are TGCAGCGTTACAACGGGGAGGATCGGGGAGCTGTTTTTT. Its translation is CSVTTGRIGELFF.